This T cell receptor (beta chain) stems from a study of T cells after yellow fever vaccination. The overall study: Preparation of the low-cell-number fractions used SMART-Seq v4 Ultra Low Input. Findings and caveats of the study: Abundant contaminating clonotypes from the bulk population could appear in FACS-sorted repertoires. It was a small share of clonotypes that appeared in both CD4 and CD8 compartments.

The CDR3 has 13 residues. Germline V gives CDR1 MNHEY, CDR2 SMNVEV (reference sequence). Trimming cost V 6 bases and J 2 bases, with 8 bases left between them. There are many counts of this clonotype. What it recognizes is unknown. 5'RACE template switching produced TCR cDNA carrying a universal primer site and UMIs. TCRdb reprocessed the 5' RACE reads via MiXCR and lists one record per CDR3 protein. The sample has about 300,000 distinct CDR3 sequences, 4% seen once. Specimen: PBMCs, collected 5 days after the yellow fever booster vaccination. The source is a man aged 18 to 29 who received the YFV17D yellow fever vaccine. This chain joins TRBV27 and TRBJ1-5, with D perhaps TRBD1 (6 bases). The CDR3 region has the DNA TGTGCCAGCAGGGGGGGCGGCAATCAGCCCCAGCATTTT. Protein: CASRGGGNQPQHF.